The 23 T cell receptor beta chains in this list originate from one sample, sequenced in a study of blood T cell repertoires in COVID-19. TCRdb's copy holds only in-frame clones and misses some; the assay was immunoSEQ multiplex PCR. Altogether 150,000 or so clones are present, approximately 80% being singletons, with the ten largest covering around 5.1%. Sequenced input: PBMCs or T cells enriched from blood (not recorded which). The receptor set was obtained from a man between 65 and 85 years old who had been exposed to COVID-19.

J is TRBJ1-3 and V is TRBV10-3; the match to TRBD1 covers 8 bases. The CDR3 runs 15 residues. Germline V gene sequence: CDR1 ENHRY, CDR2 SYGVKD. Unmatched junction bases numbered 10, after V lost 3 bases and J lost 9 bases. This CDR3 reads CAISDDTTGGGTIYF. For the CDR3, the DNA is TGTGCCATCAGTGACGATACTACAGGGGGAGGCACCATATATTTT.

CDR3 sequence reads: CASSGGGTGDYGYTF. CDR3 DNA sequence: TGTGCCAGCAGCGGAGGAGGGACAGGGGACTATGGCTACACCTTC. The J gene is TRBJ1-2, the V gene TRBV9; 10 nucleotides align to TRBD1. The J segment lost 3 bases and the V segment lost 3 bases, leaving 5 bases of the junction unmatched. Germline assignment: CDR1 SGDLS and CDR2 YYNGEE. The CDR3 runs to 15 residues.

V gene TRBV2 combines with J gene TRBJ1-2; D perhaps matches TRBD1 (6 bases). This CDR3 region has 15 residues. V was clipped by 4 bases and J by 6 bases, with 18 bases between them. CDR1 and CDR2 from the germline V gene are SNHLY and FYNNEI. The CDR3 DNA reads TGTGCCAGCAGTGCCGGGCAGGGGCTGGTCGATGGCTACACCTTC. This translates into CASSAGQGLVDGYTF.

The genes are TRBV4-1 and TRBJ2-1; D is unresolved. V was pared by 0 bases and J by 5 bases, with 11 bases between. The CDR3 loop spans 15 amino acids. Germline loops: CDR1 MGHRA, CDR2 YSYEKL. The CDR3 bases are TGCGCCAGCAGCCAAGACCCGGGTATCAACAATGAGCAGTTCTTC. Residues: CASSQDPGINNEQFF.

This clone was counted a few times. Other DNA sequences in this specimen translate into the identical CDR3. The rearrangement joins TRBV27 to TRBJ2-2; a possible D gene is TRBD2 (6 bases). CDR1 and CDR2 from the germline V gene are MNHEY and SMNVEV (reference sequence). The CDR3 loop spans 14 amino acids. Trimming left V 4 bases short and J 2 bases short, with 8 bases between. The CDR3 DNA reads TGTGCCAGCAGTTCGGGACTTAACACCGGGGAGCTGTTTTTT. Amino acid sequence: CASSSGLNTGELFF.

The gene calls are TRBV6-5 and TRBJ1-2; weak D call: TRBD1 (5 bases). Per the germline V gene, CDR1 is MNHEY and CDR2 is SVGAGI. V was trimmed by 4 bases and J by 5 bases, leaving 11 bases between them. This CDR3 region has 13 residues. The DNA of the CDR3 is TGTGCCAGCAGTTTCTTAGGGGCGTATGGCTACACCTTC. Translated: CASSFLGAYGYTF.

The CDR3 reads CASSEYRGTYEQYF. DNA of the CDR3: TGTGCCAGCAGTGAATACCGAGGGACCTACGAGCAGTACTTC. This sequence joins TRBV6-1 and TRBJ2-7, with D perhaps matching TRBD2 (5 bases). The CDR3 consists of 14 residues. The germline gives CDR1 MNHNS, CDR2 SASEGT. V shed 2 bases and J shed 2 bases, with 10 bases lying between them.

The chain employs TRBV28 and TRBJ1-3; D is unresolved. The germline V and J ends were trimmed by 6 bases and 0 bases, with 12 bases remaining between them. Germline CDR1 and CDR2: MDHEN and SYDVKM. The CDR3 is 15 residues long. The CDR3 protein is CASRSQVSSGNTIYF. Written as DNA, the CDR3 is TGTGCCAGCAGGTCCCAGGTTAGCTCTGGAAACACCATATATTTT.

V and J are TRBV19 and TRBJ2-1; possibly TRBD1 for D (5 bases). The length of the CDR3 is 15 residues. CDR1 and CDR2 (germline): LNHDA, SQIVND (reference sequence). The V gene lost 10 bases and the J gene lost 2 bases, with 18 bases spanning the gap. The CDR3 is CATTIGASAYNEQFF. In DNA, the CDR3 is TGTGCCACCACCATTGGGGCCTCGGCCTACAATGAGCAGTTCTTC.

The rearrangement uses TRBV19 and TRBJ1-2; D is perhaps TRBD1 (6 bases). V lost 7 bases and J lost 6, with 15 bases in between. Germline CDR1 and CDR2: LNHDA and SQIVND (reference sequence). The CDR3 length is 13 residues. CDR3 sequence: CASTYRDHDGYTF. For the CDR3, the DNA is TGTGCCAGTACCTACAGGGATCACGATGGCTACACCTTC.

V is TRBV6-4 and J is TRBJ1-4, with 8 bases fitting TRBD1. CDR3 length: 15 residues. V trimming: 0 bases; J trimming: 8 bases; junction bases outside the gene matches: 5. The germline V gene has CDR1 MRHNA and CDR2 SNTAGT. The CDR3 spells CASSDSTGEREKLFF. The CDR3 DNA is TGTGCCAGCAGTGACTCGACAGGGGAGAGGGAAAAACTGTTTTTT.

This rearrangement joins TRBV11-2 to TRBJ1-6; 8 bases align to TRBD1. Germline lookup yields CDR1 SGHAT and CDR2 FQNNGV. The junction had 10 bases not matched to a gene; V was cut back by 4 bases and J by 8 bases. This CDR3 region has 16 residues. The CDR3 DNA sequence: TGTGCCAGCAGCTCTACGACAGGGGATAGCTATTCACCCCTCCACTTT. Its protein is CASSSTTGDSYSPLHF.

The V and J genes are TRBV3-1 (or the pseudogene TRBV3-2) and TRBJ1-2, with a weak D call TRBD1 (5 bases). Per germline, CDR1 LGHDT and CDR2 YNNKEL (reference sequence). V was clipped by 5 bases and J by 2 bases, with 12 bases between them. The CDR3 loop spans 14 amino acids. CDR3 protein: CASSSGSWNYGYTF. The DNA for the CDR3 is TGTGCCAGCAGCTCAGGGTCTTGGAACTATGGCTACACCTTC.

The chain recombines TRBV2 with TRBJ2-7, with D possibly matching TRBD2 (6 bases). Germline V gene data show CDR1 as SNHLY and CDR2 as FYNNEI. The CDR3 covers 14 residues. V lost 5 bases and J lost 2, with 13 bases in between. Here the CDR3 reads CASSPGRMPYEQYF. The CDR3 DNA reads as TGTGCCAGCAGTCCCGGGAGAATGCCCTACGAGCAGTACTTC.

This rearrangement joins TRBV10-3 to TRBJ1-2; D perhaps matches TRBD1 (5 bases). Germline loops: CDR1 ENHRY, CDR2 SYGVKD. CDR3 length equals 15 residues. Between the trimmed V and J ends, which lost 0 bases and 0 bases, there was a span of 8 bases. The CDR3 DNA reads as TGTGCCATCAGTGAGTCGGTAGGGGCTAACTATGGCTACACCTTC. Translation gives CAISESVGANYGYTF.

This CDR3 reads CASSLATSQGYGYTF. CDR3 DNA sequence: TGCGCCAGCAGCTTGGCCACGTCACAGGGGTATGGCTACACCTTC. The V call is TRBV5-1, the J call TRBJ1-2; TRBD1 aligns across 7 bases. There are 15 residues in the CDR3. Germline V CDR1 and CDR2: SGHRS, YFSETQ. With V trimmed by 0 bases and J by 5 bases, 7 bases remained unmatched.

The rearrangement joins TRBV19 to TRBJ2-5; 8 bases are a match to TRBD1. Germline V gives CDR1 LNHDA, CDR2 SQIVND (reference sequence). J gave up 5 bases and V 4 bases, and 6 bases lay outside the gene matches. The CDR3 has 14 residues. The CDR3 nucleotides are TGTGCCAGTAGTAGGGACAGGTCGAGGGAGACCCAGTACTTC. Its protein product is CASSRDRSRETQYF.

The genes are TRBV20-1 and TRBJ1-2; D gene unclear. With 5 bases removed from V and 8 bases from J, the gap between germline ends came to 12 bases. This CDR3 spans 11 amino acids. Per the germline V gene, CDR1 is DFQATT and CDR2 is SNEGSKA (reference sequence). For the CDR3, the DNA is TGCAGTGCTGGGAGACCGAAAGGCTACACCTTC. Amino acid sequence: CSAGRPKGYTF.

The V call is TRBV27, the J call TRBJ1-3, with 9 bases aligning to TRBD1. J was trimmed by 4 bases and V by 5 bases; bases with no gene match: 9. The CDR3 contains 16 residues. Germline CDR1 and CDR2: MNHEY and SMNVEV (reference sequence). CDR3 protein: CASSRSRTGVGNTIYF. The DNA of the CDR3 is TGTGCCAGCAGTCGATCCCGGACAGGGGTGGGAAACACCATATATTTT.

The chain joins TRBV5-6 to TRBJ1-6; 7 nucleotides agree with TRBD1. Germline CDR1 and CDR2: SGHDT and YYEEEE. This CDR3 has 16 residues. The V and J ends lost 1 base and 9 bases, in that order; junction bases with no gene match: 10. The CDR3 region has the DNA TGTGCCAGCAGCTTGAGAGGGGGCGCGTACGGTTCACCCCTCCACTTT. Translated: CASSLRGGAYGSPLHF. Combining the CDR3 with reference TRBV5-6 and TRBJ1-6 gives the whole variable domain DAGVTQSPTHLIKTRGQQVTLRCSPKSGHDTVSWYQQALGQGPQFIFQYYEEEERQRGNFPDRFSGHQFPNYSSELNVNALLLGDSALYLCASSLRGGAYGSPLHFGNGTRLTVT.

The chain joins TRBV19 to TRBJ2-7, with 9 bases aligning to TRBD2. Germline values: CDR1 LNHDA, CDR2 SQIVND (reference sequence). CDR3 length: 15 residues. V dropped 4 bases and J dropped 3; count of bases not matched to a gene: 7. The CDR3 loop is CASSTFSGSNYEQYF. CDR3 nucleotides: TGTGCCAGTAGTACCTTTAGCGGGAGTAACTACGAGCAGTACTTC.

V usage is TRBV14 and J usage is TRBJ1-4; D is unresolved. The germline V gene encodes CDR1 SGHDN and CDR2 FVKESK. V gave up 4 bases and J gave up 8 bases, with 17 bases separating them. CDR3 size: 15 residues. This chain's CDR3 is CASSRAGLREEKLFF. As DNA, the CDR3 is TGTGCCAGCAGCCGGGCCGGGTTAAGGGAGGAAAAACTGTTTTTT.

V is TRBV5-4 and J is TRBJ1-6; TRBD1 agrees at 7 bases. This CDR3 has 14 amino acids. Per the germline V gene, CDR1 is SGHNT and CDR2 is YYREEE (reference sequence). V shed 3 bases and J 6 bases; nucleotides not matched to a gene: 3. CDR3 protein: CASSWGQSNSPLHF. The DNA of the CDR3 is TGTGCCAGCAGCTGGGGACAGAGTAATTCACCCCTCCACTTT.